This T cell receptor (delta chain) was identified during a study of γδ T cells in repeated Plasmodium falciparum infection. The CDR3 is made up of 19 amino acids. Trimming shortened V by 0 bases and J by 3 bases, and 23 bases separated the two germline ends. Germline loops: CDR1 TSWWSYY, CDR2 QGS. On this clone: Antigen unknown.

TCRdb reapplied CATT to the multiplex PCR reads. The sample has over 45,000 delta-chain clones; approximately 1.5% are singletons. General study findings and limits: Vdelta2-negative gammadelta repertoires, largely Vdelta1+, seemingly showed infection-driven waves of new clonal selection.

Vgamma9/Vdelta2+ and Vdelta2-negative gammadelta T cells were flow-sorted from PBMC for bulk sequencing. This TCR came from a pool of human donors (malaria-infected and uninfected, not separated). Sequencing input: gamma-delta T cells from blood. V usage is TRDV1 and J usage is TRDJ1; possibly TRDD3 for D (5 bases). TCRdb offers no J gene call, so here the DNA was matched to germline to obtain one. The CDR3 DNA is TGTGCTCTTGGGGAACTACGCCTCGGGGTGGGGCCTCTAGCCGATAAACTCATCTTT. This encodes CALGELRLGVGPLADKLIF.